The present T cell receptor (beta chain) was sequenced within a study of blood T cells in healthy people across ages. Notes on the study in general: More naive CD4+ cells and higher diversity were found in long-lived than in aged donors.

The study recruited healthy Caucasian donors from Russia who were aged about 6 to 100. Together with a sample-barcoded 5' primer, a J-beta primer mix was included in a second PCR lasting about 6 to 11 cycles. Every single cDNA molecule received a tag from a template-switch adaptor with 12 random nucleotides. Every sample gave at least 3 million paired-end reads containing CDR3. TCRdb used MiXCR to reprocess the 5' RACE reads, holding one entry per CDR3 protein. The table lists roughly 650,000 distinct CDR3 sequences, about 32% of them singletons. Concerning this clonotype: Its target is unknown.

Trimming removed 6 bases from V and 4 bases from J; junction bases left unmatched: 6. The CDR3 consists of 13 residues. Per the germline V gene, CDR1 is DFQATT and CDR2 is SNEGSKA (reference sequence). This receptor was taken from a woman older than 75 in good health. Sequenced sample: blood. The genes are TRBV20-1 and TRBJ1-2, with TRBD1 matching 9 bases. The CDR3 region is CSAPVDRGYGYTF. In DNA, the CDR3 is TGCAGTGCCCCCGTGGACAGGGGCTATGGCTACACCTTC.